Each of the 17 T cell receptor beta chains below was sequenced from the same sample in a study of Graves' ophthalmopathy and Graves' hyperthyroidism. Researchers took RNA transcripts and amplified TCR beta CDR3 regions from them. The authors performed first-round RT-PCR with HTBI primers and then a second-round multiplex PCR. MiXCR, applied by TCRdb to the multiplex PCR reads, yields one record per CDR3 protein. Of around 340,000 distinct CDR3 sequences listed, roughly 16% are singletons. Sequencing was performed on peripheral blood. These receptors were taken from an adult man with Graves' ophthalmopathy.

This clonotype showed up many times. The chain uses TRBV4-2 and TRBJ2-7, with 10 bases that match TRBD2. Per the germline V gene, CDR1 is LGHNA and CDR2 is YNFKEQ. The CDR3 runs 15 residues. Trimming at V came to 3 bases and at J to 2 bases, leaving 4 bases not matched to a gene. As DNA, the CDR3 is TGTGCCAGCAGCCAGCTAGCGGGAGTTCCCTACGAGCAGTACTTC. This sequence encodes CASSQLAGVPYEQYF.

Many counts were recorded for this clonotype. J is TRBJ1-2 and V is TRBV20-1; weak D call: TRBD1 (5 bases). This CDR3 comprises 13 residues. Germline V gives CDR1 DFQATT, CDR2 SNEGSKA (reference sequence). V was trimmed by 3 bases and J by 9 bases, leaving 17 bases between them. The CDR3 region is CSASLRDLDRYTF. Here the CDR3 DNA reads TGCAGTGCTAGCCTCCGGGACCTTGATCGCTACACCTTC.

Many counts were recorded for this clonotype. The CDR3 does not end in the conserved phenylalanine or tryptophan, so this is likely a read error. The chain has TRBV9 and TRBJ1-2; 8 nucleotides line up with TRBD1. CDR3 size: 15 residues. V trimming: 3 bases; J trimming: 4 bases; junction bases outside the gene matches: 8. Looked up from germline, CDR1 is SGDLS and CDR2 is YYNGEE. CDR3 protein: CASSGRTGSGYGYTL. The CDR3 DNA reads TGTGCCAGCAGCGGACGGACAGGGTCGGGCTATGGCTACACCCTC.

This clonotype was seen many times. The chain combines TRBV30 with TRBJ1-1; D remains ambiguous. V lost 3 bases to trimming and J lost 2 bases, with 16 bases between them. The CDR3 has 15 amino acids. Germline CDR1 GTSNPN, CDR2 SVGIG (reference sequence). In DNA form, the CDR3 reads TGTGCCTGGAGCGGCGACCCCCGGGATAACACTGAAGCTTTCTTT. It codes for CAWSGDPRDNTEAFF.

This clonotype was seen repeatedly, ten times or more. CDR3 sequence: CASSPRENDRAYGYTF. The CDR3 DNA reads TGTGCCAGCAGCCCGAGGGAAAACGACAGGGCCTATGGCTACACCTTC. V usage is TRBV9 and J usage is TRBJ1-2, with 7 nucleotides matching TRBD1. V lost 4 bases to trimming and J lost 4 bases; unmatched junction nucleotides: 13. Germline V gene sequence: CDR1 SGDLS, CDR2 YYNGEE. The CDR3 runs to 16 residues.

This clonotype came up many times. The V call is TRBV7-9, the J call TRBJ2-5; D ambiguous. Deletions cut 1 base from V and 4 bases from J, with 10 bases between. This CDR3 spans 14 amino acids. Germline CDR1 is SEHNR and CDR2 is FQNEAQ (reference sequence). CDR3 in DNA: TGTGCCAGCAGCTTAGAGCAGGAGCTAGAGACCCAGTACTTC. Amino acids: CASSLEQELETQYF.

The chain employs TRBV6-4 and TRBJ2-5, with 7 positions matching TRBD2. V gave up 0 bases and J gave up 4 bases; unmatched junction bases: 8. Germline V gives CDR1 MRHNA, CDR2 SNTAGT. This CDR3 has 16 amino acids. The CDR3 reads CASSDSTAGVAETQYF. The DNA of the CDR3 is TGTGCCAGCAGTGACTCGACCGCGGGAGTTGCAGAGACCCAGTACTTC.

This clonotype came up many times. The CDR3 ends on some other residue instead of the conserved phenylalanine or tryptophan, so this is likely a read error. The DNA for the CDR3 is TGTGCCAGCAGTCCCAAAATAAAGGGGGGGTCAGCTTTCTCT. Translation gives CASSPKIKGGSAFS. The chain employs TRBV12-3 or TRBV12-4 and TRBJ1-1; TRBD1 might be the D (6 bases). The length of the CDR3 is 14 residues. Trimming pared 5 bases from V and 10 bases from J, leaving 20 bases between.

This clonotype was observed a handful of times. This chain uses TRBV6-1 with TRBJ2-5; unclear D gene. CDR1 is MNHNS and CDR2 is SASEGT in the germline V gene. This CDR3 comprises 12 residues. V lost 4 bases and J 5 bases, leaving 8 bases between the germline ends. The CDR3: CASSAPAETQYF. As DNA, the CDR3 is TGTGCCAGCAGTGCGCCGGCGGAGACCCAGTACTTC.

This clonotype was counted many times. CDR3 sequence reads: CASSLRQAVYYGYTF. In DNA, the CDR3 is TGTGCCAGCAGCTTAAGACAGGCGGTTTACTATGGCTACACCTTC. The chain links TRBV7-9 to TRBJ1-2; weak D call: TRBD1 (6 bases). The CDR3 has 15 residues. Trimming shortened V by 2 bases and J by 3 bases, and 13 bases separated the two germline ends. Germline V CDR1 and CDR2: SEHNR, FQNEAQ (reference sequence).

This clonotype was recorded many times. The gene calls are TRBV6-2 or TRBV6-3 and TRBJ2-3; tentatively, D is TRBD1 (5 bases). V was pared by 4 bases and J by 0 bases, with 14 bases between. Germline CDR1 is MNHEY and CDR2 is SVGEGT. CDR3 size: 16 residues. The CDR3 loop reads CASSWARAYSTDTQYF. The DNA for the CDR3 is TGTGCCAGCAGTTGGGCCAGGGCTTACAGCACAGATACGCAGTATTTT.

This clonotype was seen at least ten times. This chain connects TRBV19 to TRBJ1-6, with no clear D. Between the trimmed V and J ends, which lost 0 bases and 0 bases, there was a span of 9 bases. The CDR3 totals 17 residues. The germline V gene encodes CDR1 LNHDA and CDR2 SQIVND (reference sequence). CDR3 nucleotide sequence: TGTGCCAGTAGTATAGAAGGCAGGAGCTCCTATAATTCACCCCTCCACTTT. Protein: CASSIEGRSSYNSPLHF.

As for this clonotype: A much larger clone lies a single base off, so this may be a read error. The chain has TRBV6-5 and TRBJ1-1; TRBD1 agrees at 7 bases. Trimming took 3 bases from V and 6 from J; bases not matched to a gene: 13. The length of the CDR3 is 16 residues. CDR1 and CDR2 from the germline V gene are MNHEY and SVGAGI. The CDR3 region is CASSYPWATGDAEAFF. The CDR3 DNA follows: TGTGCCAGCAGTTATCCGTGGGCCACAGGGGATGCTGAAGCTTTCTTT.

This clonotype was found many times. J is TRBJ2-2 and V is TRBV9; D unresolved. The CDR3 spans 14 residues. Trimming took 0 bases from V and 2 from J, leaving 5 bases between them. Germline CDR1 and CDR2: SGDLS and YYNGEE. CDR3 region: CASSVGPNTGELFF. DNA of the CDR3: TGTGCCAGCAGCGTAGGGCCTAACACCGGGGAGCTGTTTTTT. Full variable domain (outside the CDR3, taken from reference TRBV9 and TRBJ2-2): DSGVTQTPKHLITATGQRVTLRCSPRSGDLSVYWYQQSLDQGLQFLIQYYNGEERAKGNILERFSAQQFPDLHSELNLSSLELGDSALYFCASSVGPNTGELFFGEGSRLTVL.

This clonotype appeared a few times. This chain uses TRBV18 with TRBJ1-1; no clear D. The CDR3 loop spans 14 amino acids. V was shortened by 3 bases and J by 1 base, with 9 bases between the two germline ends. CDR1 and CDR2 (germline): KGHSH, LQKENI. The CDR3 coding sequence is TGTGCCAGCTCACCTAACCCTCCGAACACTGAAGCTTTCTTT. This gives the protein CASSPNPPNTEAFF.

This clonotype occurred many times. The chain recombines TRBV12-3 or TRBV12-4 with TRBJ2-5; D gene ambiguous. V was cut by 2 bases and J by 5 bases, with 9 bases left in between. The CDR3 covers 13 residues. Written as DNA, the CDR3 is TGTGCCAGCAGTTTATTGACATCGGAGACCCAGTACTTC. Residues: CASSLLTSETQYF.

The chain recombines TRBV28 with TRBJ1-5; no clear D. This CDR3 is 17 amino acids long. Germline CDR1 is MDHEN and CDR2 is SYDVKM. V gave up 6 bases and J gave up 4 bases, with 22 bases separating them. The chain's CDR3 is CASSAGGLEGWNQPQHF. The CDR3 DNA is TGTGCCAGCAGCGCCGGAGGTCTGGAGGGATGGAATCAGCCCCAGCATTTT.